The 4 T cell receptor beta chains given below trace back to one sample, sequenced in a study of T cell clonality in common variable immunodeficiency. The table came from immunoSEQ multiplex PCR; TCRdb's copy has only in-frame clones and leaves some out. This set yields approximately 20,000 clones and no singletons; the top ten hold roughly 2.5%. Antigens of these TCRs are unknown. Study outcomes and limitations: Fewer deletions and N-nucleotide insertions were reportedly seen in common variable immunodeficiency TCR beta sequences.

Sequenced: peripheral blood mononuclear cells. Receptors were obtained from a human donor with common variable immunodeficiency.

This clone has ten or more counts. The read terminates 3 residues ahead of where the CDR3 ends, so the germline J gene completes it. The chain couples TRBV6-2 or TRBV6-3 to TRBJ2-5, with 8 bases identical to TRBD2. With 6 bases clipped from V and 2 bases from J, the junction kept 8 bases outside the gene matches. Germline assignment: CDR1 MNHEY and CDR2 SVGEGT. The CDR3 is made up of 15 amino acids. CDR3 DNA (partial): TGTGCCAGCAGGGGCAGCGGGAGAGGGCAAGAGACC. Encoded protein: CASRGSGRGQET. The full-length CDR3 reads as CASRGSGRGQETQYF.

Within the sample, this clone is medium-sized. The read finishes 3 residues shy of the CDR3 end, and the germline J gene is used to complete it. The gene calls are TRBV5-1 and TRBJ1-2; the D gene is possibly TRBD1 (5 bases). CDR3 length: 16 amino acids. The V gene's germline CDR1 is SGHRS and CDR2 YFSETQ. The ends were cut back, 0 bases at V and 0 bases at J, with 12 bases in the middle. CDR3 sequence reads: CASSLEWQGSNYGYTF. The sequenced part of the CDR3 DNA is TGCGCCAGCAGCTTGGAGTGGCAGGGATCTAACTATGGC.

As concerns this clone: Read data end 3 residues before the CDR3 end; the end is taken from the germline J gene. J is TRBJ2-7 and V is TRBV11-1; D might be TRBD2 (5 bases). The CDR3 extends over 15 amino acids. Germline V gene data show CDR1 as SGHAT and CDR2 as FQDESV (reference sequence). V shed 0 bases and J shed 0 bases, with 9 bases lying between them. The covered CDR3 bases are TGTGCCAGCAGCTTAGCTTTAGCGTTCTCCTACGAG. Amino acids: CASSLALAFSYE. The whole CDR3 protein reads CASSLALAFSYEQYF.

At least ten counts were recorded for this clone. The CDR3 end is not reached by the read, which stops 3 residues before it; the germline J gene fills it in. The chain carries TRBV6-4 and TRBJ2-7, with 14 bases identical to TRBD2. Germline assignment: CDR1 MRHNA and CDR2 SNTAGT. V lost 6 bases, J lost 2 bases, and 3 bases stayed unmatched. The CDR3 has 15 amino acids. CDR3 sequence reads: CASRRLAGGPYEQYF. The part of the CDR3 DNA that was read is TGTGCCAGCAGGCGACTAGCGGGAGGGCCCTACGAG.